This TCR beta chain was retrieved from a study of somatic mutations in cytotoxic T cells in rheumatoid arthritis. Overall study context: Several of the V beta antibody-stained T-cell populations were flow-sorted at nearly 100% purity; V beta1+ cells were among them and were sequenced for TCRB. Study-level points and caveats: Nobody had found out which antigens the expanded CD8+ clones targeted. Significant differences in CD8+ T-cell clonality were not found between rheumatoid arthritis patients and healthy controls (age-matched).

V lost 0 bases and J 4 bases, leaving 7 bases between the germline ends. Per germline, CDR1 LNHDA and CDR2 SQIVND (reference sequence). CDR3 length: 14 residues. The protocol was immunoSEQ multiplex PCR, while the TCRdb copy is restricted to in-frame clones and leaves out a portion. The sample has more than 9,000 clones, 75% to 80% seen once. About this clone itself: Antigen specificity is unknown.

Sequencing was performed on CD8+ T cells sorted from blood. The chain is built from TRBV19 and TRBJ1-5; D unresolved. The origin of this receptor is an adult with rheumatoid arthritis. The CDR3 DNA follows: TGTGCCAGTAGTATAGATCTTGGAAATCAGCCCCAGCATTTT. Protein: CASSIDLGNQPQHF. The variable domain in full, with the rest retrieved from reference TRBV19 and TRBJ1-5, is DGGITQSPKYLFRKEGQNVTLSCEQNLNHDAMYWYRQDPGQGLRLIYYSQIVNDFQKGDIAEGYSVSREKKESFPLTVTSAQKNPTAFYLCASSIDLGNQPQHFGDGTRLSIL.